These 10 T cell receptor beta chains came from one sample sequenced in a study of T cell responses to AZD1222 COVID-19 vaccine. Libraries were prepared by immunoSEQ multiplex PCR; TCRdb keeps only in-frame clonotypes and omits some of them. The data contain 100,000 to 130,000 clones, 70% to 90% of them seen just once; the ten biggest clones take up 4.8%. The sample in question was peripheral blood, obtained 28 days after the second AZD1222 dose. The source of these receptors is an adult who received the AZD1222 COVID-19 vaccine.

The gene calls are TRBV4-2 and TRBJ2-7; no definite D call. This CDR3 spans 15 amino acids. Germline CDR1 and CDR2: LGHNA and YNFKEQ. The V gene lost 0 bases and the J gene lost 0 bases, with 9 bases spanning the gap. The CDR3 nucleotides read TGTGCCAGCAGCCAAGAGGAAAGCCGCTCCTACGAGCAGTACTTC. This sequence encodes CASSQEESRSYEQYF.

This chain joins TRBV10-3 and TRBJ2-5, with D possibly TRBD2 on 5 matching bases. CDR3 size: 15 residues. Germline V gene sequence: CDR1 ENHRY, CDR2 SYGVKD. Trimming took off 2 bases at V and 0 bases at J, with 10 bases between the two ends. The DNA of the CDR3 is TGTGCCATCAGTGAGCCAGGCGGGTACCAAGAGACCCAGTACTTC. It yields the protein CAISEPGGYQETQYF.

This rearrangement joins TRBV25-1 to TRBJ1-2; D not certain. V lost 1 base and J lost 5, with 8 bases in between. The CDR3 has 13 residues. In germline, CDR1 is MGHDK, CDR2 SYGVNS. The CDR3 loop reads CASSESGRYGYTF. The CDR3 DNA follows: TGTGCCAGCAGTGAATCGGGCCGTTATGGCTACACCTTC.

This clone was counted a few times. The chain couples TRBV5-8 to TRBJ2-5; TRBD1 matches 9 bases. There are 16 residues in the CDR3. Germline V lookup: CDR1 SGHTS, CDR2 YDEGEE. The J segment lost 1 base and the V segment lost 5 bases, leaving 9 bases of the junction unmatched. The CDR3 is CASSSGTGSSQETQYF. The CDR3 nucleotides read TGTGCCAGCAGTTCCGGGACAGGGTCTTCCCAAGAGACCCAGTACTTC.

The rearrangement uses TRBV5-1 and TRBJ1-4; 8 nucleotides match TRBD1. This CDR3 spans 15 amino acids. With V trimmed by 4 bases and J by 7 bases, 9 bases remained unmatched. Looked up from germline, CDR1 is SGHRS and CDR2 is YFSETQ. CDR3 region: CASSLRTGPGEKLFF. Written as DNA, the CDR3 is TGCGCCAGCAGCCTCCGGACAGGGCCGGGTGAAAAACTGTTTTTT.

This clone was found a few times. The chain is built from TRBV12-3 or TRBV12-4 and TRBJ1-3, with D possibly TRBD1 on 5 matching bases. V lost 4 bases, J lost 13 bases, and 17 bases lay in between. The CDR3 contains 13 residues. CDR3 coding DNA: TGTGCCAGCAGTTACCTGGGAGGGGAAAGTATATATTTT. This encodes CASSYLGGESIYF.

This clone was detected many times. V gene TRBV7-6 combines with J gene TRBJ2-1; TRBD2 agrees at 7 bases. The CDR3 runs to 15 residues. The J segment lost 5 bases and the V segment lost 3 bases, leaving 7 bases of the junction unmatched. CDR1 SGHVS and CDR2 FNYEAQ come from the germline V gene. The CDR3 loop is CASSFRPSGDNEQFF. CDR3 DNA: TGTGCCAGCAGCTTTAGGCCTAGCGGAGACAATGAGCAGTTCTTC.

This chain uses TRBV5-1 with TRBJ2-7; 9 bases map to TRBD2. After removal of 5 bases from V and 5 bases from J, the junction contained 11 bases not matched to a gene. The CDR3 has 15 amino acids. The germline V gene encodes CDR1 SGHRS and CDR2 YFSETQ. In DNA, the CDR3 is TGCGCCAGCAGGCCTCTGGCGGGGGGGCCGCACGAGCAGTACTTC. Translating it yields CASRPLAGGPHEQYF.

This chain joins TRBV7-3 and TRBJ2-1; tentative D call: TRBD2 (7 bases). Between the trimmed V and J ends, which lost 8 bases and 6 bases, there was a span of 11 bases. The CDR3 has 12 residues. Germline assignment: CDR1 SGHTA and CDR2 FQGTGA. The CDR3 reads CASRGASNEQFF. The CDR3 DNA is TGTGCCAGCCGGGGGGCAAGCAATGAGCAGTTCTTC.

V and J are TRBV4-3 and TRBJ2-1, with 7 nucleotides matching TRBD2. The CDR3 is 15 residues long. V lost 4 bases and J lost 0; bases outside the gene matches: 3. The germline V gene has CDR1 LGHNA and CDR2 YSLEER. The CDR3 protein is CASSLGGSSYNEQFF. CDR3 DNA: TGCGCCAGCAGCCTCGGGGGGAGCTCCTACAATGAGCAGTTCTTC.